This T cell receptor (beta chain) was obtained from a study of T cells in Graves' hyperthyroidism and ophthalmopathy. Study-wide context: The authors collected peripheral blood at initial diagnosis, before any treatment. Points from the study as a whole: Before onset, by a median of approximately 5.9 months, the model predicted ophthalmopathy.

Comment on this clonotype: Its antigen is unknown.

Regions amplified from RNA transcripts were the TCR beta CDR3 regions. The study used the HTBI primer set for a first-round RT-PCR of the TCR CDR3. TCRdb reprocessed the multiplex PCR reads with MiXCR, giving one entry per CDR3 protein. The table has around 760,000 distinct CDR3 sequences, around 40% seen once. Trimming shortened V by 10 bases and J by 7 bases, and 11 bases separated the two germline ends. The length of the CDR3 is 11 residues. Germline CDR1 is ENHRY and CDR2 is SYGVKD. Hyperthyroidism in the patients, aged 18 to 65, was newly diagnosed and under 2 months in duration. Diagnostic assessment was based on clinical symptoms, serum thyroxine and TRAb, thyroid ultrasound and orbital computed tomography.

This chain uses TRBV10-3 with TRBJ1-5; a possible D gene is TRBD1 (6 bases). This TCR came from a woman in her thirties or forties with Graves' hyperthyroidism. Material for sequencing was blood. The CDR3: CATHREQPQHF. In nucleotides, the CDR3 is TGTGCCACACACAGGGAACAGCCCCAGCATTTT.